The 30 T cell receptor beta chains in this list originate from one sample, sequenced in a study of response to subunit inactivated influenza vaccine. A single record per CDR3 protein comes from TCRdb applying MiXCR to the RT-PCR reads. The table lists more than 450,000 distinct CDR3 sequences, over 9.5% of them singletons, with 9.5% to 13% in the top ten. The sample was PBMCs from blood, taken on the day of vaccination. These receptors were collected from a man aged 45-65 years who received an inactivated influenza vaccine.

This clonotype was observed many times. This chain joins TRBV10-3 and TRBJ2-1; no clear D. CDR1 and CDR2 (germline): ENHRY, SYGVKD. The CDR3 contains 17 residues. V was cut by 3 bases and J by 1 base, with 16 bases left in between. CDR3 nucleotides: TGTGCCATCAGTGACAACGTTCGGCGCCCGTCCTACAATGAGCAGTTCTTC. Translated, it gives CAISDNVRRPSYNEQFF.

This clonotype occurred many times. The V call is TRBV6-1, the J call TRBJ2-1, with 13 bases fitting TRBD2. Germline CDR1 reads MNHNS; CDR2 reads SASEGT. Germline trimming cut 6 bases from V and 4 bases from J; bases unmatched to any gene: 15. The CDR3 consists of 19 residues. The CDR3 DNA reads as TGTGCCAGCAGAAAGAGACACCAACTAGCGGGGGGGCTGTACAATGAGCAGTTCTTC. Encoded protein: CASRKRHQLAGGLYNEQFF.

The chain combines TRBV20-1 with TRBJ2-5; 12 bases agree with TRBD1. J was trimmed by 7 bases and V by 6 bases; bases with no gene match: 9. Germline CDR1 is DFQATT and CDR2 is SNEGSKA (reference sequence). CDR3 length: 14 amino acids. The CDR3 sequence is CSAVPGQGAGTQYF. The CDR3 nucleotides read TGCAGTGCGGTTCCGGGACAGGGGGCAGGGACCCAGTACTTC.

This clonotype was picked up many times. The J gene is TRBJ1-2, the V gene TRBV5-1; D might be TRBD1 (5 bases). Germline lookup yields CDR1 SGHRS and CDR2 YFSETQ. Trimming removed 4 bases from V and 3 bases from J, with 19 bases in between. CDR3 size: 16 residues. The CDR3 spells CASSPTGTPIHYGYTF. The CDR3, as DNA: TGCGCCAGCAGCCCTACCGGGACTCCAATACACTATGGCTACACCTTC.

Regarding this clonotype: Since a much larger clone is just one base distant, this may be a read error. The genes are TRBV20-1 and TRBJ1-4, with D possibly matching TRBD1 (5 bases). Trimming shortened V by 0 bases and J by 6 bases, and 14 bases separated the two germline ends. The CDR3 runs to 15 residues. CDR1 and CDR2 (germline): DFQATT, SNEGSKA (reference sequence). The CDR3 spells CSARDPGRGYEKLFF. Here the CDR3 DNA reads TGCAGTGCTAGAGATCCAGGAAGGGGCTATGAAAAACTGTTTTTT.

This clonotype was observed a few times. This rearrangement joins TRBV20-1 to TRBJ2-5, with D tentatively TRBD2 (5 bases). The CDR3 spans 11 residues. Germline CDR1 DFQATT, CDR2 SNEGSKA (reference sequence). V lost 6 bases to trimming and J lost 5 bases, with 10 bases between them. The CDR3 sequence is CSAGAVETQYF. In nucleotides, the CDR3 is TGCAGTGCAGGAGCGGTGGAGACCCAGTACTTC.

The chain employs TRBV6-5 and TRBJ1-1, with 7 bases aligning to TRBD1. J lost 2 bases, V lost 0 bases, and 6 bases had no gene match. Germline-derived CDR1 and CDR2 are MNHEY and SVGAGI. This CDR3 contains 16 residues. The CDR3 loop is CASSYSRRGRNTEAFF. The CDR3 coding sequence is TGTGCCAGCAGTTACTCCCGGAGGGGGCGTAACACTGAAGCTTTCTTT.

This clonotype occurred many times. The rearrangement uses TRBV7-2 and TRBJ2-1; 10 bases agree with TRBD2. The CDR3 runs to 16 residues. From germline, CDR1 is SGHTA and CDR2 FQGNSA. After removal of 0 bases from V and 4 bases from J, the junction contained 3 bases not matched to a gene. The CDR3 DNA reads TGTGCCAGCAGCTTAGCATCTAGCGGGAGTTACAATGAGCAGTTCTTC. Translated: CASSLASSGSYNEQFF.

This clonotype was recorded a few times. The rearrangement joins TRBV6-2 or TRBV6-3 to TRBJ2-1; a possible D gene is TRBD1 (6 bases). V was cut by 1 base and J by 0 bases, with 10 bases left in between. CDR3 size: 16 residues. Germline-derived CDR1 and CDR2 are MNHEY and SVGEGT. The CDR3 spells CASSYWGPSSYNEQFF. The CDR3 DNA reads as TGTGCCAGCAGTTACTGGGGGCCCAGCTCCTACAATGAGCAGTTCTTC.

This clonotype was picked up a small number of times. V gene TRBV5-1 combines with J gene TRBJ2-2; TRBD1 agrees at 7 bases. CDR1 and CDR2 from the germline V gene are SGHRS and YFSETQ. Trimming took 2 bases from V and 0 from J; bases not matched to a gene: 4. The CDR3 has 16 amino acids. This chain's CDR3 is CASSFEGGANTGELFF. As DNA, the CDR3 is TGCGCCAGCAGCTTCGAAGGGGGCGCGAACACCGGGGAGCTGTTTTTT. Variable domain in full (rest from reference TRBV5-1 and TRBJ2-2): KAGVTQTPRYLIKTRGQQVTLSCSPISGHRSVSWYQQTPGQGLQFLFEYFSETQRNKGNFPGRFSGRQFSNSRSEMNVSTLELGDSALYLCASSFEGGANTGELFFGEGSRLTVL.

This clonotype was observed many times. The rearrangement uses TRBV7-2 and TRBJ2-7; 8 nucleotides align to TRBD1. Trimming at V came to 3 bases and at J to 2 bases, leaving 6 bases not matched to a gene. This CDR3 region has 15 residues. Germline assignment: CDR1 SGHTA and CDR2 FQGNSA. CDR3 bases: TGTGCCAGCAGCTTGTCAGGGGGCCTTGCCTACGAGCAGTACTTC. Its translation: CASSLSGGLAYEQYF.

In its sample, this clonotype was seen a few times. The V and J genes are TRBV6-2 or TRBV6-3 and TRBJ1-1; the match to TRBD1 covers 7 bases. The V gene's germline CDR1 is MNHEY and CDR2 SVGEGT. The CDR3 totals 13 residues. Trimming removed 5 bases from V and 11 bases from J; junction bases left unmatched: 11. The CDR3 region is CASSTLGQTSAFF. The CDR3 coding sequence is TGTGCCAGCAGTACCCTGGGACAGACATCGGCTTTCTTT.

This clonotype was counted a few times. V and J are TRBV20-1 and TRBJ2-3, with 13 positions matching TRBD2. The V and J ends lost 3 bases and 8 bases, in that order; junction bases with no gene match: 8. The germline V gene has CDR1 DFQATT and CDR2 SNEGSKA (reference sequence). This CDR3 has 15 amino acids. The CDR3 sequence: CSARTSGGQGGTQYF. The CDR3 nucleotides read TGCAGTGCTAGGACTAGCGGGGGGCAGGGCGGTACGCAGTATTTT.

The chain is built from TRBV12-3 or TRBV12-4 and TRBJ2-3; 7 nucleotides agree with TRBD1. This CDR3 is built from 14 residues. J gave up 4 bases and V 6 bases, and 7 bases lay outside the gene matches. The CDR3 protein is CASSSGQPSDTQYF. The CDR3 nucleotides are TGTGCCAGCAGCTCGGGACAGCCCTCAGATACGCAGTATTTT.

This clonotype was seen a few times. This chain joins TRBV10-2 and TRBJ2-1, with 9 bases matching TRBD2. V dropped 5 bases and J dropped 6; count of bases not matched to a gene: 11. Germline-derived CDR1 and CDR2 are WSHSY and SAAADI. The CDR3 is 16 residues long. The CDR3 loop reads CASSLNKRGALNEQFF. The CDR3 nucleotides are TGCGCCAGCAGTCTTAACAAGCGGGGGGCCCTCAATGAGCAGTTCTTC.

V and J are TRBV9 and TRBJ2-3, with a possible D match to TRBD1 (6 bases). CDR3 size: 14 residues. Trimming took off 0 bases at V and 4 bases at J, with 9 bases between the two ends. The germline gives CDR1 SGDLS, CDR2 YYNGEE. The CDR3 sequence: CASSVVTGADTQYF. The CDR3 DNA reads TGTGCCAGCAGCGTAGTGACAGGAGCAGATACGCAGTATTTT.

Remarks on this clonotype: A much larger clone differs from this one at a single base, so this may be a read error. The genes are TRBV20-1 and TRBJ2-5; TRBD2 agrees at 8 bases. CDR3 length equals 16 residues. Germline CDR1 reads DFQATT; CDR2 reads SNEGSKA (reference sequence). J was trimmed by 3 bases and V by 2 bases; bases with no gene match: 11. The CDR3 protein is CSARPPWVSGEETQYF. DNA of the CDR3: TGCAGTGCTAGACCACCTTGGGTTAGCGGGGAAGAGACCCAGTACTTC.

This clonotype was counted between two and nine times. Relative to the germline gene, one junction end is altered; a read error may explain this. The gene calls are TRBV20-1 and TRBJ1-1; the D is unclear. Germline V gene sequence: CDR1 DFQATT, CDR2 SNEGSKA (reference sequence). This CDR3 is built from 14 residues. The CDR3: CSPRVIQLNTEAFF. Here the CDR3 DNA reads TGCAGTCCTAGAGTTATCCAACTGAACACTGAAGCTTTCTTT.

This clonotype was observed a few times. The V call is TRBV4-1, the J call TRBJ2-7; no clear D. Germline loops: CDR1 MGHRA, CDR2 YSYEKL. CDR3 length equals 15 residues. Trimming pared 0 bases from V and 2 bases from J, leaving 11 bases between. CDR3 region: CASSQERAETYEQYF. CDR3 nucleotides: TGCGCCAGCAGCCAAGAGCGTGCGGAAACCTACGAGCAGTACTTC.

This clonotype was observed a few times. This chain joins TRBV7-3 and TRBJ2-3, with D unresolved. The CDR3 is 16 amino acids. Germline-derived CDR1 and CDR2 are SGHTA and FQGTGA. Trimming cost V 0 bases and J 3 bases, with 13 bases left between them. CDR3 amino acids: CASSLTPGGWTDTQYF. In DNA, the CDR3 is TGTGCCAGCAGCTTAACCCCTGGCGGCTGGACAGATACGCAGTATTTT. The full variable domain, with the rest looked up from reference TRBV7-3 and TRBJ2-3, is GAGVSQTPSNKVTEKGKYVELRCDPISGHTALYWYRQSLGQGPEFLIYFQGTGAADDSGLPNDRFFAVRPEGSVSTLKIQRTERGDSAVYLCASSLTPGGWTDTQYFGPGTRLTVL.

This clonotype was counted between two and nine times. The rearrangement uses TRBV28 and TRBJ2-1, with 11 bases matching TRBD2. V dropped 6 bases and J dropped 5; count of bases not matched to a gene: 9. From germline, CDR1 is MDHEN and CDR2 SYDVKM. The CDR3 covers 16 residues. CDR3 sequence (DNA): TGTGCCAGCAGCGGGCTAGCGGGAGGTTATGACAATGAGCAGTTCTTC. Protein sequence: CASSGLAGGYDNEQFF.

There are a few counts of this clonotype. The chain joins TRBV4-1 to TRBJ2-7; 7 bases fit TRBD1. V lost 3 bases to trimming and J lost 4 bases; unmatched junction nucleotides: 3. The germline V gene has CDR1 MGHRA and CDR2 YSYEKL. This CDR3 comprises 13 residues. The CDR3 region has the DNA TGCGCCAGCAGCCACCAACAGGGGTACGAGCAGTACTTC. This translates into CASSHQQGYEQYF.

This clonotype occurred a few times. This rearrangement joins TRBV7-9 to TRBJ1-6; tentative D call: TRBD1 (5 bases). The germline gives CDR1 SEHNR, CDR2 FQNEAQ (reference sequence). V was pared by 9 bases and J by 2 bases, with 20 bases between. This CDR3 has 17 amino acids. Here the CDR3 DNA reads TGTGCCAGTGGGCATGGGGGGACGAAGACCTATAATTCACCCCTCCACTTT. It translates to CASGHGGTKTYNSPLHF.

The rearrangement links TRBV29-1 to TRBJ2-3, with D possibly matching TRBD2 (6 bases). The CDR3 sequence is 16 residues long. Germline CDR1 and CDR2: SQVTM and ANQGSEA. The V end lost 4 bases, the J end lost 0 bases, and 17 bases lay between the germline ends. CDR3 loop: CSVGRRLATSTDTQYF. The CDR3 nucleotides are TGCAGCGTTGGTAGGCGCCTAGCGACTAGCACAGATACGCAGTATTTT.

As for this clonotype: A read error may be the cause here, since a much bigger clone is one base away. J is TRBJ2-7 and V is TRBV29-1; D is perhaps TRBD1 or TRBD2 (6 bases each). The V gene lost 8 bases and the J gene lost 0 bases, with 17 bases spanning the gap. This CDR3 region has 14 residues. CDR1 is SQVTM and CDR2 is ANQGSEA in the germline V gene. In DNA form, the CDR3 reads TGCAGCATCCTAGGGGGGTTATTCTCCTACGAGCAGTACTTC. This translates into CSILGGLFSYEQYF.

This clonotype has only a few counts. The chain employs TRBV20-1 and TRBJ2-7, with unresolved D. Germline-derived CDR1 and CDR2 are DFQATT and SNEGSKA (reference sequence). The CDR3 sequence is 14 residues long. The V gene lost 0 bases and the J gene lost 2 bases, with 11 bases spanning the gap. The CDR3 sequence: CSARDWIGPYEQYF. The CDR3 bases are TGCAGTGCTAGAGATTGGATAGGACCCTACGAGCAGTACTTC.

Ten or more counts support this clonotype. This chain joins TRBV11-2 and TRBJ2-3; D is possibly TRBD1 (5 bases). This CDR3 has 14 residues. Germline values: CDR1 SGHAT, CDR2 FQNNGV. With 5 bases removed from V and 1 base from J, the gap between germline ends came to 10 bases. The CDR3 spells CASSPRQRTDTQYF. DNA of the CDR3: TGTGCCAGCAGCCCAAGACAGCGCACAGATACGCAGTATTTT. Combining the CDR3 with reference TRBV11-2 and TRBJ2-3 gives the whole variable domain EAGVAQSPRYKIIEKRQSVAFWCNPISGHATLYWYQQILGQGPKLLIQFQNNGVVDDSQLPKDRFSAERLKGVDSTLKIQPAKLEDSAVYLCASSPRQRTDTQYFGPGTRLTVL.

This clonotype has a handful of counts. V usage is TRBV4-1 and J usage is TRBJ2-7, with 12 bases matching TRBD2. V lost 1 base to trimming and J lost 7 bases; unmatched junction nucleotides: 8. The CDR3 is made up of 16 amino acids. The germline V gene encodes CDR1 MGHRA and CDR2 YSYEKL. The CDR3 is CASSQVTGLAGSEQYF. DNA for the CDR3: TGCGCCAGCAGCCAAGTGACGGGACTAGCGGGTAGTGAGCAGTACTTC.

This clonotype was picked up many times. The V call is TRBV29-1, the J call TRBJ2-5; 7 bases map to TRBD2. V was pared by 2 bases and J by 5 bases, with 11 bases of the junction left unmatched. The CDR3 loop spans 15 amino acids. The germline V gene has CDR1 SQVTM and CDR2 ANQGSEA. CDR3 DNA sequence: TGCAGCGTTGAAAGGGAGGGAATGGCCTGGGAGACCCAGTACTTC. Protein sequence: CSVEREGMAWETQYF.

The V gene is TRBV24-1, the J gene TRBJ2-3; 12 nucleotides match TRBD2. CDR1 and CDR2 (germline): KGHDR, SFDVKD. This CDR3 region has 15 residues. V trimming: 4 bases; J trimming: 4 bases; junction bases outside the gene matches: 2. This CDR3 is CATSELAGGSDTQYF. The CDR3 region has the DNA TGTGCCACCAGTGAGCTAGCGGGGGGGTCAGATACGCAGTATTTT.